This is a list of T cell receptor beta chains from one sample in a study of OX40 agonist ivuxolimab in advanced cancers. Profiling relied on immunoSEQ multiplex PCR, and the TCRdb table lists in-frame clones only, not all of them. The data contain tens of thousands of clones, approximately 80% of them singletons. This specimen consisted of CD4+ or CD8+ T cells sorted from blood, obtained in a trial of the OX40 agonist ivuxolimab. The receptor set was obtained from an adult with an advanced solid tumor such as melanoma, head and neck, liver or kidney cancer. The conserved cysteine and the conserved F or W are not part of the CDR3 here.

j_gene | v_gene | CDR3aa
TRBJ1-1 | TRBV27 | ASARNTEAF
TRBJ1-1 | TRBV7-6 | ASSLGRGGTEAF
TRBJ2-1 | TRBV7-9 | ASSQTLAGRIDEQF
TRBJ1-2 | TRBV29-1 | SVRTPNYGYT
TRBJ2-5 | TRBV9 | ASSVATALSGGPVETQY
TRBJ2-1 | TRBV4-1 | ASSLGLAVLNEQF
TRBJ1-2 | TRBV4-1 | ASSQARVYGYT
TRBJ2-7 | TRBV16 | ASSHGGATYEQY
TRBJ2-1 | TRBV28 | ASTDSYNEQF
TRBJ2-7 | TRBV5-6 | ASRTDRDPYEQY
TRBJ2-1 | TRBV30 | AWTTQGDDRRGFAYNEQF
TRBJ1-1 | TRBV30 | AWSILDSRGTEAF
TRBJ1-1 | TRBV19 | ASSIDGGGTEAF
TRBJ1-1 | TRBV28 | ASSFYRVNTEAF
TRBJ1-1 | TRBV27 | ASSLGGLHTEAF
TRBJ2-2 | TRBV19 | ASSSLAAHTGELF
TRBJ2-3 | TRBV19 | ASKTGGYPDTQY
TRBJ2-1 | TRBV19 | ASSVGQGYNEQF
TRBJ2-7 | TRBV6-5 | ASSLGQGAYEQY
TRBJ2-5 | TRBV7-9 | ASRHPRDLREETQY
TRBJ1-2 | TRBV4-3 | ASSQEIVSRGYT
TRBJ2-1 | TRBV7-7 | ASSSRPPGEGLDEQF
TRBJ2-1 | TRBV5-4 | ASSLVPRSYNEQF
TRBJ2-1 | TRBV20-1 | SAPHYNEQF
TRBJ1-6 | TRBV9 | ASSGGQGQSPLH
TRBJ1-1 | TRBV7-6 | ASSLGTGEGRVGTEAF
TRBJ1-4 | TRBV7-9 | ASSSPYRDSAEKLF
TRBJ2-2 | TRBV7-6 | ASSPQGTGELF
TRBJ1-1 | TRBV30 | AWSAPEGWRTEAF
TRBJ2-2 | TRBV5-1 | ASSLNGELF
TRBJ2-1 | TRBV27 | ASSLGGLALYNEQF
TRBJ1-6 | TRBV6-6 | ARYQVALH
TRBJ2-1 | TRBV28 | ASSSPRTSGGYNEQF
TRBJ2-7 | TRBV15 | ATSRDLETDPSYEQY
TRBJ2-3 | TRBV9 | ASSVEGAPSTDTQY
TRBJ2-1 | TRBV19 | ASSIASGSSNEQF
TRBJ1-1 | TRBV7-2 | ASSLRLPPEAF
TRBJ2-3 | TRBV27 | ASSLSGASTDTQY
TRBJ2-2 | TRBV11-3 | ASSLVRGANGELF
TRBJ2-3 | TRBV4-1 | ASSPPGGEEADTQY
TRBJ1-4 | TRBV6-1 | ASSSPGAGGKLF
TRBJ2-1 | TRBV5-5 | ASSLAGQSSYNEQF
TRBJ1-5 | TRBV28 | ASSPLYSNQPQH
TRBJ1-4 | TRBV9 | ASSVDGVRNEKLF
TRBJ1-5 | TRBV30 | AWSDSTGGGWGQPQH